The clone carrying this T cell receptor (beta chain) was picked up a small number of times. What it binds is unknown. This sample is drawn from a study of T-cell memory formation after mild COVID-19. Study overall: For the most part, TCR clusters were specific to one donor. General study results and limits: Pre-infection memory harbored some responding clones, suggesting cross-reactive memory joined. Contracting clones from day 15 to 85 showed balanced CD4/CD8; later expanders favored CD4+. Mainly CM and EM harbored the contracting CD4+ clones; mainly EMRA harbored the CD8+ ones.

The ends lost 0 bases at V and 7 bases at J; junction bases unmatched: 14. This CDR3 is 18 amino acids long. CDR1 is MNHEY, CDR2 SVGAGI, per germline. TCRdb re-analysed the 5' RACE reads in MiXCR, keeping a single row per CDR3 protein. Of about 340,000 distinct CDR3 sequences in the sample, over 10% were seen once. This TCR was recovered from a man aged 18 to 30 who had mild COVID-19 (a few samples of this study predate the infection). Cell type and time point are not known. This chain connects TRBV6-5 to TRBJ2-1; 8 nucleotides align to TRBD1. The sequenced material came from PBMCs or a T cell subset sorted from them (not recorded which). CDR3 coding DNA: TGTGCCAGCAGTTACTCTCGGGTCGACAGGGGTCTTGAGAATGAGCAGTTCTTC. The encoded protein is CASSYSRVDRGLENEQFF.